Here is one T cell receptor beta chain with its context. This record comes from a study of blood T cell repertoires in COVID-19. Study in general: PBMCs, B-cell-depleted T cells, or T cells provided the cDNA or gDNA that made up the material.

Original handling: Reference gene primers were amplified, and this amplification served to estimate nucleated cell counts. The table came from immunoSEQ multiplex PCR; TCRdb's copy has only in-frame clones and leaves some out. The V and J calls and clone size were taken over from that table, and D and trimming were inferred from the DNA. The data contain approximately 49,000 clones, 75% to 90% of them singletons. The germline V gene has CDR1 LNHDA and CDR2 SQIVND (reference sequence). Trimming removed 3 bases at V and 4 bases at J, with 9 bases between. The CDR3 extends over 13 amino acids. This clonotype was obtained from a human donor with acute or convalescent COVID-19. The donor label of this sample is uncertain. The chain employs TRBV19 and TRBJ1-1, with D perhaps matching TRBD1 (5 bases). The specimen was peripheral blood. The CDR3 nucleotides are TGTGCCAGTAGTATCGACAGTACCACTGAAGCTTTCTTT. Amino acids: CASSIDSTTEAFF. Complete variable domain (other parts from reference TRBV19 and TRBJ1-1): DGGITQSPKYLFRKEGQNVTLSCEQNLNHDAMYWYRQDPGQGLRLIYYSQIVNDFQKGDIAEGYSVSREKKESFPLTVTSAQKNPTAFYLCASSIDSTTEAFFGQGTRLTVV.